The clone carrying this T cell receptor (beta chain) was counted a single time. V lost 2 bases to trimming and J lost 3 bases, with 12 bases between them. This CDR3 is built from 15 residues. Germline CDR1 and CDR2: SGHRS and YFSETQ. This sample is drawn from a study of T cell changes during pregnancy in multiple sclerosis. Profiled with immunoSEQ multiplex PCR; TCRdb holds only in-frame clones, not every one. The table shows roughly 48,000 clones, with 85% to 95% occurring only once. The clonotype was recovered from a female donor with multiple sclerosis, enrolled in a pregnancy study. The sample here was CD4+ T cells from peripheral blood mononuclear cells, taken in the third trimester of pregnancy. The chain uses TRBV5-1 and TRBJ2-1, with a tentative D call TRBD1 (6 bases). The CDR3 reads CASSFEGTNYNEQFF. Written as DNA, the CDR3 is TGCGCCAGCAGCTTCGAGGGGACAAACTACAATGAGCAGTTCTTC.